Listed below are T cell receptor beta chains from one sample, sequenced in a study of blood T cell repertoires in COVID-19. Sequenced by immunoSEQ multiplex PCR; TCRdb stores in-frame clones only, minus some. The data contain some 77,000 clones, around 91% of them singletons. Sequencing was carried out using peripheral blood. The receptors were sampled from a woman older than 75 with active or convalescent COVID-19. The conserved cysteine and the conserved F or W are not part of the CDR3 here.

cdr3_aa j_call v_call
ASSATSGKPTGELF TRBJ2-2 TRBV7-3
ASSLIGGVGVEAF TRBJ1-1 TRBV11-2
ASSGAGQGKGEQY TRBJ2-7 TRBV5-1
ASSDSEGGTDTQY TRBJ2-3 TRBV6-4
ASSIGSGSADTQY TRBJ2-3 TRBV19
ATSDPLDSSYEQY TRBJ2-7 TRBV24-1
AWSVRAGVNEKLF TRBJ1-4 TRBV30
ASSLDGGNRVAEAF TRBJ1-1 TRBV27
ATVRGDAVAGETYEQY TRBJ2-7 TRBV10-3
ASSLTGNYGYT TRBJ1-2 TRBV14
ASTPWGEKTQY TRBJ2-5 TRBV25-1
ASSLNPTALNTEAF TRBJ1-1 TRBV11-2
ASSGRRGSNQPQH TRBJ1-5 TRBV19
ASSRTGWDGYT TRBJ1-2 TRBV6-5
ASSRTGTTSSYNEQF TRBJ2-1 TRBV19
ASSRLGTDSRTQH TRBJ1-5 TRBV27